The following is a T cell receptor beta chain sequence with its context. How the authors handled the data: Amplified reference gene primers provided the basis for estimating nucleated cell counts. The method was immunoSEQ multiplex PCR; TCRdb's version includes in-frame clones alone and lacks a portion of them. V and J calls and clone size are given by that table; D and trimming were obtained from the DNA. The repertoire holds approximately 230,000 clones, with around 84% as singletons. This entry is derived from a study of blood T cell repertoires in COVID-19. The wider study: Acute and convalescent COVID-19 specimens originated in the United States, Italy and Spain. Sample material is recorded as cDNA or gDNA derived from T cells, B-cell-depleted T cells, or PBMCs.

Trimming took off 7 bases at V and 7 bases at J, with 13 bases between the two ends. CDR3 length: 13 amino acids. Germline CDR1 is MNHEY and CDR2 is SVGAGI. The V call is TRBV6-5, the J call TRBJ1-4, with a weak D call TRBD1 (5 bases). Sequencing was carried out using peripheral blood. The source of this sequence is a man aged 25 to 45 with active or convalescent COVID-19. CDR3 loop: CASTSGVGEKLFF. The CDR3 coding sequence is TGTGCCAGCACTTCGGGGGTGGGTGAAAAACTGTTTTTT.